Only a few counts were recorded for the clone carrying this TCR beta chain. Its antigen is currently unknown. The method was immunoSEQ multiplex PCR; TCRdb's version includes in-frame clones alone and lacks a portion of them. The sample yields roughly 420,000 clones, around 87% seen once. The treatment denotes: some 19 received Ad26.COV2.S at low or high dose, single or two shots; roughly five received placebo; per-sample allocation not given. On day 63 after the first injection, vaccine and placebo recipients gave samples. This sample is drawn from a study of Ad26.COV2.S vaccination and SARS-CoV-2 variants. Study results and limitations: Researchers reported similar non-spike TCR breadth in vaccine and placebo recipients.

The source material was peripheral blood, sampled in a trial of Ad26.COV2.S vaccine versus placebo. The source of this sequence is a person between 18 and 65 years old who received the Ad26.COV2.S COVID-19 vaccine or a placebo.

The CDR3 here is CASSLGQEVDEQYF. In nucleotides, the CDR3 is TGTGCCAGCAGCTTGGGTCAGGAGGTAGACGAGCAGTACTTC. The chain uses TRBV5-4 and TRBJ2-7; TRBD2 might be the D (5 bases). The germline gives CDR1 SGHNT, CDR2 YYREEE (reference sequence). Trimming removed 0 bases from V and 5 bases from J, with 12 bases in between. The CDR3 runs to 14 residues.